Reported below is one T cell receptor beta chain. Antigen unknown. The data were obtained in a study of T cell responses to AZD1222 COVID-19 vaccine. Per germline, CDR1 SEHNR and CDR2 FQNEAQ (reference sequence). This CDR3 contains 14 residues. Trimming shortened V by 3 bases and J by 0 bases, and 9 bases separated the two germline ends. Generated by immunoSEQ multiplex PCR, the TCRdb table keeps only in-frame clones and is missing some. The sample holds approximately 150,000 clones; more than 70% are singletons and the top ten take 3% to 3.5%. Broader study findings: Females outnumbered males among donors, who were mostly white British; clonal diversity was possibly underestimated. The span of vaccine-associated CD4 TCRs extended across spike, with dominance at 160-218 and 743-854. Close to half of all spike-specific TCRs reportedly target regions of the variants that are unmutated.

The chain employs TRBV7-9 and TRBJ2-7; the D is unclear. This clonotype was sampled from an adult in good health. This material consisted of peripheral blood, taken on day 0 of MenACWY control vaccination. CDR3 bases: TGTGCCAGCAGCTTCCGTCCCAGCTCCTACGAGCAGTACTTC. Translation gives CASSFRPSSYEQYF.